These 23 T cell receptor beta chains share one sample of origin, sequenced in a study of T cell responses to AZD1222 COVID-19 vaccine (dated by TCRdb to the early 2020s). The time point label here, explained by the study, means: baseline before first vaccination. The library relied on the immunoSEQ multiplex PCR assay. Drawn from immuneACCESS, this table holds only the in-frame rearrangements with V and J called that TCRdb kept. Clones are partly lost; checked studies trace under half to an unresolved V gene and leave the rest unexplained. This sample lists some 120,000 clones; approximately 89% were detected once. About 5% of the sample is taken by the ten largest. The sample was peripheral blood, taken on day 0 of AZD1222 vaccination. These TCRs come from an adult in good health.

The CDR3 DNA reads TGTGCCAGCAGCCGGGACAGGGGTGAAAAACTGTTTTTT. Translated, it gives CASSRDRGEKLFF. The chain recombines TRBV7-9 with TRBJ1-4; 10 nucleotides line up with TRBD1. The V gene's germline CDR1 is SEHNR and CDR2 FQNEAQ (reference sequence). CDR3 length equals 13 residues. Trimming cost V 5 bases and J 7 bases; bases outside gene matches: 1.

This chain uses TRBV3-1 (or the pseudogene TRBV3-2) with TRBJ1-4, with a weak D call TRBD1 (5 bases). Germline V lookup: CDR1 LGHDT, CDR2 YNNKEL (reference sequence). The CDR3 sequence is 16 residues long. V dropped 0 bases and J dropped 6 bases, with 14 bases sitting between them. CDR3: CASSQEPWGLDEKLFF. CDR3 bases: TGTGCCAGCAGCCAAGAGCCCTGGGGGTTGGATGAAAAACTGTTTTTT.

CDR3 sequence (DNA): TGCGCCAGCACACGGGTTATAGGAGATACGCAGTATTTT. This gives the protein CASTRVIGDTQYF. The V and J genes are TRBV5-1 and TRBJ2-3; D not certain. CDR3 length: 13 amino acids. Germline assignment: CDR1 SGHRS and CDR2 YFSETQ. Trimming cost V 6 bases and J 5 bases, with 13 bases left between them.

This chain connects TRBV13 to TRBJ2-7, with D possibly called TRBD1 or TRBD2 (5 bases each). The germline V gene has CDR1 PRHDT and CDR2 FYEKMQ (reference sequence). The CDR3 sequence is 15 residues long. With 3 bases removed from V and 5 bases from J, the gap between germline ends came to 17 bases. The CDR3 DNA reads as TGTGCCAGCAGCTTTGAGGGGTGGGGCATCCACGAGCAGTACTTC. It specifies CASSFEGWGIHEQYF.

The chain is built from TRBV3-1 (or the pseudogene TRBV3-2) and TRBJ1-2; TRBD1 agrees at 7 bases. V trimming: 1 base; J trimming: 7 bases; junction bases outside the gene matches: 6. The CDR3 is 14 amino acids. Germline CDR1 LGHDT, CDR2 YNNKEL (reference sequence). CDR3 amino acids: CASSQAIRGGGYTF. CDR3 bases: TGTGCCAGCAGCCAAGCCATCAGGGGGGGTGGCTACACCTTC.

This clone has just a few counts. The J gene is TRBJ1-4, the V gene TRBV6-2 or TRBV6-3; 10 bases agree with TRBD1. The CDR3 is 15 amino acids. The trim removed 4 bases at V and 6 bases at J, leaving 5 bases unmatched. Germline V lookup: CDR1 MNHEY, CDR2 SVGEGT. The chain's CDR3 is CASSSAGTGDEKLFF. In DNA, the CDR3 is TGTGCCAGCAGTTCGGCAGGGACAGGGGATGAAAAACTGTTTTTT.

CDR3 bases: TGTGCCAGCAGCAACGCCCCTCAGGCCGGGACAACTGGAAACACCATATATTTT. Protein product: CASSNAPQAGTTGNTIYF. The chain has TRBV6-2 or TRBV6-3 and TRBJ1-3; the D gene is possibly TRBD1 (6 bases). Between the trimmed V and J ends, which lost 6 bases and 2 bases, there was a span of 23 bases. The CDR3 totals 18 residues. Germline V gives CDR1 MNHEY, CDR2 SVGEGT.

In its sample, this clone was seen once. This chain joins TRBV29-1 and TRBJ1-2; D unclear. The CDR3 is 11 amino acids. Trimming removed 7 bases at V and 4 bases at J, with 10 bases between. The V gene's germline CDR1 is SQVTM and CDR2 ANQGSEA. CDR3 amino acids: CSARDIYGYTF. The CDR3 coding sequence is TGCAGCGCCCGGGATATCTATGGCTACACCTTC. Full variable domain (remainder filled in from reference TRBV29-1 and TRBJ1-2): SAVISQKPSRDICQRGTSLTIQCQVDSQVTMMFWYRQQPGQSLTLIATANQGSEATYESGFVIDKFPISRPNLTFSTLTVSNMSPEDSSIYLCSARDIYGYTFGSGTRLTVV.

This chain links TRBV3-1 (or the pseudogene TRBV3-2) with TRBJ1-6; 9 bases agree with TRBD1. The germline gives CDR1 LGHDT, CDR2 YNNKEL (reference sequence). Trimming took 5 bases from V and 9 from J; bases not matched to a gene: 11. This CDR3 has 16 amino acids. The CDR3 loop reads CASSAFTGGQGSPLHF. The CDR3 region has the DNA TGTGCCAGCAGCGCGTTTACAGGGGGCCAGGGTTCACCCCTCCACTTT.

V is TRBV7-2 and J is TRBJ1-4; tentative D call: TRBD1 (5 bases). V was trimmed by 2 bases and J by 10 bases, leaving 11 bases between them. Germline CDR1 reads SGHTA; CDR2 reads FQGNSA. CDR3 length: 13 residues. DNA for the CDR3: TGTGCCAGCAGCTTACCAGGGTTGGGAAAACTGTTTTTT. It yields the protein CASSLPGLGKLFF. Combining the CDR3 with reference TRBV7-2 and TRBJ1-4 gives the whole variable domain GAGVSQSPSNKVTEKGKDVELRCDPISGHTALYWYRQSLGQGLEFLIYFQGNSAPDKSGLPSDRFSAERTGGSVSTLTIQRTQQEDSAVYLCASSLPGLGKLFFGSGTQLSVL.

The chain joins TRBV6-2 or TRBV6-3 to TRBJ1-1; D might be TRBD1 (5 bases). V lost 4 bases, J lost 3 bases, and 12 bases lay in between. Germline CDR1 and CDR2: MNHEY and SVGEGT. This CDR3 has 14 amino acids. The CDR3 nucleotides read TGTGCCAGCAGTTCCCTCGACAGTTACACTGAAGCTTTCTTT. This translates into CASSSLDSYTEAFF.

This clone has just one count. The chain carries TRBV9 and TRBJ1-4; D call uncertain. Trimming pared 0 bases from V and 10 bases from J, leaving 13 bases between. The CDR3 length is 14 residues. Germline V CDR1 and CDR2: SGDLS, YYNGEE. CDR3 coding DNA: TGTGCCAGCAGCGTAGGTACAGTTACGGGAAAACTGTTTTTT. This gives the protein CASSVGTVTGKLFF.

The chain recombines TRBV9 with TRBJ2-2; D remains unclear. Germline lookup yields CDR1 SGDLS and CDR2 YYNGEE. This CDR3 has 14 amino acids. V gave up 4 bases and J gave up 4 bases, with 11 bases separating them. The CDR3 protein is CASSLHLGTGELFF. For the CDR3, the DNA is TGTGCCAGCAGCCTCCACTTGGGCACCGGGGAGCTGTTTTTT. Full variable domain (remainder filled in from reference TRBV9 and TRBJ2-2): DSGVTQTPKHLITATGQRVTLRCSPRSGDLSVYWYQQSLDQGLQFLIQYYNGEERAKGNILERFSAQQFPDLHSELNLSSLELGDSALYFCASSLHLGTGELFFGEGSRLTVL.

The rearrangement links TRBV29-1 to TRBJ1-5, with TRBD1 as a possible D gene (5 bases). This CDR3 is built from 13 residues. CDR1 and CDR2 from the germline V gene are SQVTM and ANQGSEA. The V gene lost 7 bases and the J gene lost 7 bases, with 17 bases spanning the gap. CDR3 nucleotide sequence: TGCAGCGCCTGGGTGGGGCCGACACAGCCCCAGCATTTT. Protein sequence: CSAWVGPTQPQHF.

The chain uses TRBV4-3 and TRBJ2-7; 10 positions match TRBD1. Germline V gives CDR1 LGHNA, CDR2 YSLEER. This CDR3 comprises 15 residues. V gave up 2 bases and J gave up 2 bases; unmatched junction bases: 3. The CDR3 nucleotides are TGCGCCAGCAGCCAACGGACAGGGGGGGCCTACGAGCAGTACTTC. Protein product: CASSQRTGGAYEQYF.

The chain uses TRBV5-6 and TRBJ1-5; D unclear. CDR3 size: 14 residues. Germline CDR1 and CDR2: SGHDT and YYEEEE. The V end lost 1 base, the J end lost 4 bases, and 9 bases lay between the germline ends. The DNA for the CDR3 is TGTGCCAGCAGCTTGTGGAGCCTGAATCAGCCCCAGCATTTT. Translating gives CASSLWSLNQPQHF.

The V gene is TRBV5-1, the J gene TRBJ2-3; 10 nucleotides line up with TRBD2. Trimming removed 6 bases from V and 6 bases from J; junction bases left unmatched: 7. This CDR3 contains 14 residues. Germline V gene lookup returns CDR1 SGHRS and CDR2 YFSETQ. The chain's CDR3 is CASTMDSGRDTQYF. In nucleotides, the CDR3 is TGCGCCAGCACTATGGATAGCGGGAGGGATACGCAGTATTTT.

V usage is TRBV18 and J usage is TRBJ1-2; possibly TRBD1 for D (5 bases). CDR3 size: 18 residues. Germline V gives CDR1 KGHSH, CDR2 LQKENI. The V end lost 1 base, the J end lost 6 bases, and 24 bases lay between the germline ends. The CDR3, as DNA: TGTGCCAGCTCACCACAATCAGGTGTCGGGGGGATTATGAATGGCTACACCTTC. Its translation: CASSPQSGVGGIMNGYTF.

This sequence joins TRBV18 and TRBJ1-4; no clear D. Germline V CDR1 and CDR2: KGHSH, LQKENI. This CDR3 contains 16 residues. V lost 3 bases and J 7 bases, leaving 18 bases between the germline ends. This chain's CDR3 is CASSPDPGRWGEKLFF. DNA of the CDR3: TGTGCCAGCTCACCTGACCCGGGCCGGTGGGGTGAAAAACTGTTTTTT.

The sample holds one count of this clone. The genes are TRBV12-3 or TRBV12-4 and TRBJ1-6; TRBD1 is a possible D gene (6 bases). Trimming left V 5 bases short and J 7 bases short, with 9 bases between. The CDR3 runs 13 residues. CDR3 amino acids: CASSRQENSPLHF. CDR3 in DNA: TGTGCCAGCAGTCGACAGGAAAATTCACCCCTCCACTTT.

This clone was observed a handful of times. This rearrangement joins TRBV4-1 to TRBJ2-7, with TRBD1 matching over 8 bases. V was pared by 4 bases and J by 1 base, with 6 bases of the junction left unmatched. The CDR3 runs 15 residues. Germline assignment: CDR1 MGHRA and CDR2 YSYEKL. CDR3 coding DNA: TGCGCCAGCAGCCCCCAGACAGGGGAATCCTACGAGCAGTACTTC. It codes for CASSPQTGESYEQYF.

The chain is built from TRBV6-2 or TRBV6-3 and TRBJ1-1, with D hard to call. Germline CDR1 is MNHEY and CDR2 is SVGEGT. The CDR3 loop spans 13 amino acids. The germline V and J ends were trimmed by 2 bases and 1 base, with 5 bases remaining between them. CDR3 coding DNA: TGTGCCAGCAGTTACAGGGCGAACACTGAAGCTTTCTTT. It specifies CASSYRANTEAFF.

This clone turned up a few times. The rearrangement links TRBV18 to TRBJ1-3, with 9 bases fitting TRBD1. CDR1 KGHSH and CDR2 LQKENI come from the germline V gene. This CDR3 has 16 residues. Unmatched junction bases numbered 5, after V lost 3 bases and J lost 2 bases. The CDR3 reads CASSPTGTGTGNTIYF. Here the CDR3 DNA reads TGTGCCAGCTCACCCACCGGGACAGGGACTGGAAACACCATATATTTT.